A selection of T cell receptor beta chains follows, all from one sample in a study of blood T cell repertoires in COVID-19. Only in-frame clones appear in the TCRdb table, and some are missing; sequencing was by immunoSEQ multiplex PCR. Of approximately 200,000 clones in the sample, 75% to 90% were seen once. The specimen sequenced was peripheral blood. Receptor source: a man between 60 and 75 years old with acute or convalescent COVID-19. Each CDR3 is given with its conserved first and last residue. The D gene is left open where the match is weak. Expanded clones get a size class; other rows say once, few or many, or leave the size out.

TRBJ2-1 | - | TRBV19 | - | CASSTPGEGYNEQFF | TGTGCCAGTAGTACACCAGGGGAAGGGTACAATGAGCAGTTCTTC
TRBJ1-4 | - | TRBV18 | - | CASSPSGPERLFF | TGTGCCAGCTCCCCGAGCGGACCGGAGCGACTGTTTTTT
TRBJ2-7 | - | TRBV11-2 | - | CASSLDNWQGRDEQYF | TGTGCCAGCAGCTTAGATAATTGGCAGGGGAGGGACGAGCAGTACTTC
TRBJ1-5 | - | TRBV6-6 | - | CASIRQGNQPQHF | TGTGCCAGCATTCGGCAGGGCAATCAGCCCCAGCATTTT
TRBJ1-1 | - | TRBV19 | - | CASSRSGANTEAFF | TGTGCCAGTAGTCGCTCTGGGGCCAACACTGAAGCTTTCTTT
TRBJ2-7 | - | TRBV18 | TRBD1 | CASSPTGQLKGEQYF | TGTGCCAGCTCACCTACGGGACAGTTAAAGGGAGAGCAGTACTTC
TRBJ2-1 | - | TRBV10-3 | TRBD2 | CAISESLTSGSNEQFF | TGTGCCATCAGTGAGTCTCTGACTAGCGGGAGCAATGAGCAGTTCTTC
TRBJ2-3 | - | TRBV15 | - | CATAPRTDTQYF | TGTGCCACCGCCCCTCGGACAGATACGCAGTATTTT
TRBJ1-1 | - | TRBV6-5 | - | CASSSALRVQAFF | TGTGCCAGCAGCAGCGCACTCAGGGTTCAAGCTTTCTTT
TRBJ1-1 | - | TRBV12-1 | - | CASRDGGGGGDTEAFF | TGTGCCAGCAGGGATGGAGGGGGGGGAGGAGACACTGAAGCTTTCTTT
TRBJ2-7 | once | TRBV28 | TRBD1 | CASSSGTGRKTYEQYF | TGTGCCAGCAGCTCCGGGACAGGGAGAAAGACCTACGAGCAGTACTTC
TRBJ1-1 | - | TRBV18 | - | CASSPGQNTEAFF | TGTGCCAGCTCACCGGGCCAGAACACTGAAGCTTTCTTT
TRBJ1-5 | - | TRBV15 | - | CATSRDWRNQPQHF | TGTGCCACCAGCAGAGATTGGAGAAATCAGCCCCAGCATTTT
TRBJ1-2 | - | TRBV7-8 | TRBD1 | CASSPRQGFKPNYGYTF | TGTGCCAGCAGCCCCCGACAGGGGTTTAAGCCTAACTATGGCTACACCTTC
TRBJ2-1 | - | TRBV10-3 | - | CAISGPRGGRTLSYNEQFF | TGTGCCATCAGTGGGCCTAGGGGCGGACGCACCCTCTCCTACAATGAGCAGTTCTTC
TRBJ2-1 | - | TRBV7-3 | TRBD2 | CASSPQIVGRALTSYNEQFF | TGTGCCAGCAGCCCCCAAATCGTCGGGAGGGCCCTTACCTCCTACAATGAGCAGTTCTTC
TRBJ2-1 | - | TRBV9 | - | CASSSDGVVGNEQFF | TGTGCCAGCAGCTCTGACGGGGTTGTGGGGAATGAGCAGTTCTTC
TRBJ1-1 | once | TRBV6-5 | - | CASRPGAYNTEAFF | TGTGCCAGCAGACCGGGAGCGTACAACACTGAAGCTTTCTTT
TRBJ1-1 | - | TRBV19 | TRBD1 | CARSERGQKNTEAFF | TGTGCCAGGAGCGAGAGGGGGCAGAAGAACACTGAAGCTTTCTTT
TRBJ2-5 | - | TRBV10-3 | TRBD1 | CAIRGQGEGETQYF | TGTGCCATCAGGGGACAGGGCGAGGGAGAGACCCAGTACTTC
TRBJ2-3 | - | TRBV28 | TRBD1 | CASSGQGSTDTQYF | TGTGCCAGCAGTGGACAGGGAAGCACAGATACGCAGTATTTT
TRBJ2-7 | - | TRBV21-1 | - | CASSKVRLRYEQYF | TGTGCCAGCAGCAAAGTTCGGTTACGCTACGAGCAGTACTTC
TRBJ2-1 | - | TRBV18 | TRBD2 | CASSPGLAGLNEQFF | TGTGCCAGCTCACCGGGACTAGCGGGACTGAATGAGCAGTTCTTC
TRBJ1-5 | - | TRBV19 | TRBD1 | CASSPQTGFHQPQHF | TGTGCCAGTAGTCCCCAGACAGGGTTCCATCAGCCCCAGCATTTT
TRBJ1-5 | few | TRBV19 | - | CASSIRERVGNQPQHF | TGTGCCAGTAGTATAAGAGAGAGGGTTGGCAATCAGCCCCAGCATTTT
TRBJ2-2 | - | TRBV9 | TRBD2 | CASSARLAGASTGELFF | TGTGCCAGCAGCGCCCGACTAGCGGGAGCTAGCACCGGGGAGCTGTTTTTT
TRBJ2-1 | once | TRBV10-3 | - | CAISEVDRSSYNEQFF | TGTGCCATCAGTGAGGTTGACAGGAGCTCCTACAATGAGCAGTTCTTC
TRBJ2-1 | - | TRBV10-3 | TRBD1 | CAISDRTGNNEQFF | TGTGCCATCAGTGACCGGACAGGGAACAATGAGCAGTTCTTC
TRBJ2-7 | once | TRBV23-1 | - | CASYLGGRYEQYF | TGCGCCAGCTACTTGGGGGGTCGTTACGAGCAGTACTTC
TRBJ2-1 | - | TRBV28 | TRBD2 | CASSGLAASFYNEQFF | TGTGCCAGCAGCGGACTAGCGGCCTCATTCTACAATGAGCAGTTCTTC
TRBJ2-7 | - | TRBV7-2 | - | CASSLTTPVSEQYF | TGTGCCAGCAGCTTGACTACCCCAGTCAGCGAGCAGTACTTC
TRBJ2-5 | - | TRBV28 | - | CASRPGTLGETQYF | TGTGCCAGCAGACCTGGGACTTTGGGGGAGACCCAGTACTTC
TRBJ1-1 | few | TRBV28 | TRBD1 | CASSDPGQGLGTEAFF | TGTGCCAGCAGCGACCCGGGACAGGGATTGGGCACTGAAGCTTTCTTT
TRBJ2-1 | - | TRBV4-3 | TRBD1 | CASSQTFGTGGNEQFF | TGCGCCAGCAGCCAAACCTTCGGGACAGGGGGCAATGAGCAGTTCTTC
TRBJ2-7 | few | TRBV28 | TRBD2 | CASAREGLGEQYF | TGTGCCAGCGCGAGGGAGGGTCTCGGCGAGCAGTACTTC
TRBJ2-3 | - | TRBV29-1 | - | CSVVAGKQYF | TGCAGCGTTGTGGCAGGGAAACAGTATTTT
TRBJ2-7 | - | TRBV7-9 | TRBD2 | CASSLGLAEAEQYF | TGTGCCAGCAGCTTGGGACTAGCGGAAGCCGAGCAGTACTTC
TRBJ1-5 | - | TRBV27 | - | CASSSHSNQPQHF | TGTGCCAGCAGCTCACATAGCAATCAGCCCCAGCATTTT
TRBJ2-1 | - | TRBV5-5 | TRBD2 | CASSLVTSFTNEQFF | TGTGCCAGCAGCTTGGTGACTAGCTTTACCAATGAGCAGTTCTTC
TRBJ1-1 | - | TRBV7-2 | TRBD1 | CASCRGTGVANTEAFF | TGTGCCAGCTGTCGGGGGACAGGGGTCGCTAACACTGAAGCTTTCTTT